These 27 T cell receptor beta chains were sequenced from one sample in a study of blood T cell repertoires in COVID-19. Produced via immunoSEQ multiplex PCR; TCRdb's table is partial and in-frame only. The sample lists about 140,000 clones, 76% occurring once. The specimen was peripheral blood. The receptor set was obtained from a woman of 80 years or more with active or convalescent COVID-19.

Here the CDR3 DNA reads TGTGCCAGCTCAAACCGCGGGGTTTCTGAAGCTTTCTTT. Its protein is CASSNRGVSEAFF. The chain joins TRBV11-3 to TRBJ1-1; D not certain. Trimming shortened V by 8 bases and J by 6 bases, and 16 bases separated the two germline ends. This CDR3 is built from 13 residues. Germline values: CDR1 SGHNT, CDR2 YENEEA.

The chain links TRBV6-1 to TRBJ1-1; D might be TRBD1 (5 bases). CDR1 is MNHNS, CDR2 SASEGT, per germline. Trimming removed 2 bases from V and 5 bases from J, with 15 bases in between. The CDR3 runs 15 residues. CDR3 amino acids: CASSESAGRGTEAFF. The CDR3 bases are TGTGCCAGCAGTGAATCTGCGGGGCGGGGGACTGAAGCTTTCTTT.

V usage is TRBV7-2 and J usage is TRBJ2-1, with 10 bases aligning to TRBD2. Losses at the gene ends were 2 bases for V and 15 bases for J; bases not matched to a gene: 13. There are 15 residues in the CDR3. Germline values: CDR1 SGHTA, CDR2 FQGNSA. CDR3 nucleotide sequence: TGTGCCAGCAGCTTAAACGGGCTAGCGGGGGCCCTCCCGTTCTTC. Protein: CASSLNGLAGALPFF.

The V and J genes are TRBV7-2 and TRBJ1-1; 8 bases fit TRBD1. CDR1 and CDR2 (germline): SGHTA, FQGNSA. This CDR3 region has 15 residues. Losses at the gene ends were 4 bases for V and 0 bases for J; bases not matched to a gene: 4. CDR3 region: CASSSQTGVNTEAFF. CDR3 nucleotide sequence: TGTGCCAGCAGCTCACAGACAGGGGTGAACACTGAAGCTTTCTTT.

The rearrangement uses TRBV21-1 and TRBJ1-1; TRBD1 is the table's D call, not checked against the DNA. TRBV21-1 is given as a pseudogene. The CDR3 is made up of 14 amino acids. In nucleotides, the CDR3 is TGTGCCAGCAGGTGTCAAGGACAGGGTCGGGGGGCTTTCTTT. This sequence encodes CASRCQGQGRGAFF.

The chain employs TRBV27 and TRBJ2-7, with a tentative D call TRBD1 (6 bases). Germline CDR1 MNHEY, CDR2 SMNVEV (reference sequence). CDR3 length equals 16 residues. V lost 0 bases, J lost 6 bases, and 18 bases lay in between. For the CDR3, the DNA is TGTGCCAGCAGTTTATCGGGGAGCATAACAGGGTTCGAGCAGTACTTC. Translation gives CASSLSGSITGFEQYF.

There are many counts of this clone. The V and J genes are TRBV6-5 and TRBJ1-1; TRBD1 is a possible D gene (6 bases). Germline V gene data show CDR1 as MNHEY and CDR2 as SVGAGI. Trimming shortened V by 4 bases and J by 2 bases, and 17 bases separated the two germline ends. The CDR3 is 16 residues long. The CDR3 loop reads CASSLIAGALNTEAFF. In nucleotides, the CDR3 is TGTGCCAGCAGTTTGATCGCGGGGGCCTTAAACACTGAAGCTTTCTTT.

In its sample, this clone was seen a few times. CDR3 in DNA: TGTGCCAGCAGCGCCACCGGGACACCCTACAATGAGCAGTTCTTC. Encoded protein: CASSATGTPYNEQFF. V and J are TRBV9 and TRBJ2-1; D is possibly TRBD1 (6 bases). The germline V gene encodes CDR1 SGDLS and CDR2 YYNGEE. The CDR3 runs to 15 residues. V dropped 3 bases and J dropped 2 bases, with 12 bases sitting between them.

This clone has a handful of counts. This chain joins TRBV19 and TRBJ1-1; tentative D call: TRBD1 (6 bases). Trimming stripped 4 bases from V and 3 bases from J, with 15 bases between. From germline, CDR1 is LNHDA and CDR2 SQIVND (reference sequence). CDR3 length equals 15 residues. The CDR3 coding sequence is TGTGCCAGTAGTAGGATAACAGGGACATACACTGAAGCTTTCTTT. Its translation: CASSRITGTYTEAFF.

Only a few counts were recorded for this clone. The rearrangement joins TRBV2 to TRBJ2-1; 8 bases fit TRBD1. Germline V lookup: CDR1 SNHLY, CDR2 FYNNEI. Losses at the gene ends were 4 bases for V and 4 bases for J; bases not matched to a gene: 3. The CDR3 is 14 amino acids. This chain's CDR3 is CASSGQGPYNEQFF. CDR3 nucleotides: TGTGCCAGCAGTGGACAGGGGCCTTACAATGAGCAGTTCTTC.

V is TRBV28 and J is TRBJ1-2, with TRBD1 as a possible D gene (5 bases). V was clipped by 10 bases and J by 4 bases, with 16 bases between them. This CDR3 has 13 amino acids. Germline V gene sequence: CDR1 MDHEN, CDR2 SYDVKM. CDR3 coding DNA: TGTGCCACCACACGGACACCAAGCTATGGCTACACCTTC. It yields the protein CATTRTPSYGYTF.

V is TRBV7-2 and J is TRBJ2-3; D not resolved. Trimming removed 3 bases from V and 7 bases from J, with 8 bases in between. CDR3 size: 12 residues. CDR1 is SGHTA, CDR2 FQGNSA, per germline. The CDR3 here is CASSFDSYTQYF. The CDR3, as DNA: TGTGCCAGCAGCTTTGACTCTTATACGCAGTATTTT.

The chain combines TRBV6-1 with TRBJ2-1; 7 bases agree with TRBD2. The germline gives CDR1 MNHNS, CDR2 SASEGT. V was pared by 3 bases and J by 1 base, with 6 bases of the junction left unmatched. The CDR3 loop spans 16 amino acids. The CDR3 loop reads CASSEGRGSSYNEQFF. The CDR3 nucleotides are TGTGCCAGCAGTGAGGGGCGGGGGTCTTCCTACAATGAGCAGTTCTTC.

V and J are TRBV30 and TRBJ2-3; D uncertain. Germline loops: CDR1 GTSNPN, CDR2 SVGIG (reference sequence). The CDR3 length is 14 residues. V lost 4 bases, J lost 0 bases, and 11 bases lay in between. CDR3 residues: CAWNPGSSTDTQYF. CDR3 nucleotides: TGTGCCTGGAACCCAGGATCGAGCACAGATACGCAGTATTTT.

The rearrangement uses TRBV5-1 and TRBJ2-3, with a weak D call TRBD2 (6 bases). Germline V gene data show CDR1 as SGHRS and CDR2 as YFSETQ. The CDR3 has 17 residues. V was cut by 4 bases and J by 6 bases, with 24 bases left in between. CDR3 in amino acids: CASSLGTRLGVRDTQYF. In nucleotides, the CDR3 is TGCGCCAGCAGCCTAGGGACGAGACTAGGGGTTCGGGATACGCAGTATTTT. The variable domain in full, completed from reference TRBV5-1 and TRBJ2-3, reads KAGVTQTPRYLIKTRGQQVTLSCSPISGHRSVSWYQQTPGQGLQFLFEYFSETQRNKGNFPGRFSGRQFSNSRSEMNVSTLELGDSALYLCASSLGTRLGVRDTQYFGPGTRLTVL.

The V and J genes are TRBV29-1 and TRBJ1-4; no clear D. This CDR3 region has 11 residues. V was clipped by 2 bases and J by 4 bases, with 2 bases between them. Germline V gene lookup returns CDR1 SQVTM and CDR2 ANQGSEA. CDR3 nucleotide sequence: TGCAGCGTTGAACGTAATGAAAAACTGTTTTTT. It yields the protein CSVERNEKLFF. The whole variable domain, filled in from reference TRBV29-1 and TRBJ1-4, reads SAVISQKPSRDICQRGTSLTIQCQVDSQVTMMFWYRQQPGQSLTLIATANQGSEATYESGFVIDKFPISRPNLTFSTLTVSNMSPEDSSIYLCSVERNEKLFFGSGTQLSVL.

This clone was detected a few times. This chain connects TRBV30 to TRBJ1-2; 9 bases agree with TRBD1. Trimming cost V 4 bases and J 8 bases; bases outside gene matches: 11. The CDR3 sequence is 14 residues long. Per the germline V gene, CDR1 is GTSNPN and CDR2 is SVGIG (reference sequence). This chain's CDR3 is CAWKTRDRVWGYTF. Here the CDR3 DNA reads TGTGCCTGGAAGACTAGGGACAGGGTGTGGGGCTACACCTTC.

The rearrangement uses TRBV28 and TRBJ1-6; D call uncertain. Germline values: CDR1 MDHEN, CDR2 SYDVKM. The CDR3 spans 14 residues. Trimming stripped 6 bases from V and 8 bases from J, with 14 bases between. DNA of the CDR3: TGTGCCAGCAGCCCTAACAGATACGATTCACCCCTCCACTTT. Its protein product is CASSPNRYDSPLHF.

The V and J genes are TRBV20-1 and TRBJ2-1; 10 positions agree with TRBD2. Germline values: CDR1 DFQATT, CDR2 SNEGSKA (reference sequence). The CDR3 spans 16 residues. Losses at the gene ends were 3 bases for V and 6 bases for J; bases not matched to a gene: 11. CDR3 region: CSASGWSGGARNEQFF. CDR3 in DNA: TGCAGTGCTAGTGGCTGGAGCGGGGGGGCTCGCAATGAGCAGTTCTTC.

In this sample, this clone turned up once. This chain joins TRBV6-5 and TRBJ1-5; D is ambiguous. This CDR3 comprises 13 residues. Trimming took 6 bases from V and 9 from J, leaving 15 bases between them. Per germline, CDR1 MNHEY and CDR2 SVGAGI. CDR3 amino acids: CASRRDALGPQHF. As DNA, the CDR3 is TGTGCCAGCAGGCGGGATGCCTTAGGGCCCCAGCATTTT.

The CDR3, as DNA: TGTGCCAGTAGTATACCCGGGTCCAAAGAGACCCAGTACTTC. It translates to CASSIPGSKETQYF. The genes are TRBV19 and TRBJ2-5; D call uncertain. Germline V gene sequence: CDR1 LNHDA, CDR2 SQIVND (reference sequence). CDR3 length equals 14 residues. V lost 2 bases and J 3 bases, leaving 10 bases between the germline ends.

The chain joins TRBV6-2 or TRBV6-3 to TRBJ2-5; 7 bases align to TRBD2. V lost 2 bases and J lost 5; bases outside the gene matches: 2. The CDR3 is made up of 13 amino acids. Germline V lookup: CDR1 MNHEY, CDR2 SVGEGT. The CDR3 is CASSYTSVETQYF. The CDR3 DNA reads TGTGCCAGCAGTTACACTAGCGTGGAGACCCAGTACTTC.

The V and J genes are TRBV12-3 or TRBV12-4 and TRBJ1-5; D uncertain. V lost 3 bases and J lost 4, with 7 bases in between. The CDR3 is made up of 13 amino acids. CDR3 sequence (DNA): TGTGCCAGCAGTTTTCCCCCTAATCAGCCCCAGCATTTT. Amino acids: CASSFPPNQPQHF.

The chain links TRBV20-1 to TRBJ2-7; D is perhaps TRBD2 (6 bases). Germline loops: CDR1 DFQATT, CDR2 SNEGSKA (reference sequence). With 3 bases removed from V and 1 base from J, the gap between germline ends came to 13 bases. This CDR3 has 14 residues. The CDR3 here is CSASSGEFSYEQYF. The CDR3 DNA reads TGCAGTGCTAGTTCGGGGGAGTTTTCCTACGAGCAGTACTTC.

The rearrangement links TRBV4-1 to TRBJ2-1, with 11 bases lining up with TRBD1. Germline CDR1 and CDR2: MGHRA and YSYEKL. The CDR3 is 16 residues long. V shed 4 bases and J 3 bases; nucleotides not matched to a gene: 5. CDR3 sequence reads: CASSPSGQGVYNEQFF. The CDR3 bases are TGCGCCAGCAGCCCCTCGGGACAGGGGGTCTACAATGAGCAGTTCTTC.

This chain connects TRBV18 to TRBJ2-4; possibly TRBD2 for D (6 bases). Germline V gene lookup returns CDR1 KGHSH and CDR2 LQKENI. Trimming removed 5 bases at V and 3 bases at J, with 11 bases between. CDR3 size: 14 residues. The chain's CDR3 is CASSGLGGKNIQYF. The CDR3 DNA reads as TGTGCCAGCTCAGGTCTGGGGGGCAAAAACATTCAGTACTTC.

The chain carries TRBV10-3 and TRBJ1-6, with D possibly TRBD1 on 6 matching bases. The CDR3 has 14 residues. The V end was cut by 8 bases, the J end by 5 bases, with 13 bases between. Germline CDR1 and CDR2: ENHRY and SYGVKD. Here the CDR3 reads CAIRPDSDNSPLHF. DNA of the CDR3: TGTGCCATCCGCCCGGACAGCGATAATTCACCCCTCCACTTT.